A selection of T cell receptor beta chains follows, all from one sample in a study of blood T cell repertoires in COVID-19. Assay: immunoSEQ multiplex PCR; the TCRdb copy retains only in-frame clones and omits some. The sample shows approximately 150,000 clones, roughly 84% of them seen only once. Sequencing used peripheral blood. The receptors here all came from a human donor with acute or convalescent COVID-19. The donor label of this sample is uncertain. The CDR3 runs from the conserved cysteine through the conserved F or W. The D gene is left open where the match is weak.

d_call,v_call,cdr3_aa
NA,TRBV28,CASCSARGPQEETQYF
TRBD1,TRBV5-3,CARSFSQGGTGELFF
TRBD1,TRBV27,CASSSQRRGQTEAFF
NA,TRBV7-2,CASSFQGRTKSSYNSPLHF
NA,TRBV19,CASTRRSGGNQPQHF
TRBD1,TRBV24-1,CATSDSGQGGSYNEQFF
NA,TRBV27,CASSSSRAAEQYF
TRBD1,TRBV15,CATSLSGGEGNQPQHF
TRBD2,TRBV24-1,CATSDRSGRYNEQFF
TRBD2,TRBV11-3,CASSPREGGVNEQFF
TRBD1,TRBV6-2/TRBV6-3,CASSDRGTTEAFF
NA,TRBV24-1,CATPRGGYTF
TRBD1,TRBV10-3,CAISGAGTGVTDTQYF
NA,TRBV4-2,CASSQFSGRYSGNTIYF
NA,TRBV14,CASSHEIFFSGNTIYF
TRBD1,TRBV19,CASSIGSTGRAKNIQYF
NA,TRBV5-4,CASRNQQGGHYNEQFF
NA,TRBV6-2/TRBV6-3,CASSTLGQRPAGNTIYF
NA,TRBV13,CASSTYRRASPNTEAFF
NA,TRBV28,CASSPWGEGTF
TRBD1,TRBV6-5,CASSYPPGQGYNEQFF
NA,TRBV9,CASSVEPGYNEQFF
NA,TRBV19,CASSISRVVSEKLFF
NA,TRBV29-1,CSVKQGYTEAFF
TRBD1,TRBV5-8,CASSWGQGEQPQHF
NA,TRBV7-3,CASSWGQGPFGYTF
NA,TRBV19,CASSDREASTDTQYF
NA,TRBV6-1,CASSVQGLFSPDTQYF
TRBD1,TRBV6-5,CASSTGGKRNTEAFF
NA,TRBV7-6,CASSLQATNEKLFF
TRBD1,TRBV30,CAWSATGDLSRPQHF
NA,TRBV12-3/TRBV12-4,CASKIREDTEAFF
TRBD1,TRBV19,CASSRLQGASEKLFF
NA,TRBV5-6,CASSIEQGHTEAFF
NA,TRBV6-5,CASSYSVGGDYGYTF
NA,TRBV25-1,CASSDGANYGYTF
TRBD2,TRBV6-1,CASSEAGTTTYEQYF
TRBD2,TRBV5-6,CASSFSGGGPYEQYF
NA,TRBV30,CAWSVGGGGTEAFF
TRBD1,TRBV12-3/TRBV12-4,CASSLGGDSEAFF
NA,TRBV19,CASSIDFVQGRNTIYF
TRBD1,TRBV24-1,CATSDRTGWRAFF
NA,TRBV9,CASSVRSGFGNTIYF
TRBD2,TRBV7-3,CASSPGLAGGTDTQYF
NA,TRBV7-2,CASSHLWTDGELFF
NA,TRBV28,CASSLGSVGSSGNTIYF
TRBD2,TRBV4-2,CASSQATSGGPQETQYF
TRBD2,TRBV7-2,CASSLASGASEQYF
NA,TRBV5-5,CASSSAGLGQYF
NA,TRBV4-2,CASSQDTAGANYGYTF
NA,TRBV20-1,CSASTPGLTEAFF
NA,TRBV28,CASSSRRHRGSTDTQYF
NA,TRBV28,CASSVPGTGNGYTF
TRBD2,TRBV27,CASRRTSGGQEFF
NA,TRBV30,CAWSVGGSPEAFF